The entry below describes one T cell receptor (beta chain). The CDR3 has 16 amino acids. V lost 3 bases to trimming and J lost 7 bases; unmatched junction nucleotides: 13. Germline-derived CDR1 and CDR2 are DFQATT and SNEGSKA (reference sequence). This sample stems from a study of blood T cell repertoires in COVID-19. Whole-study context: Spain, Italy and the United States supplied samples that represented acute and convalescent COVID-19. Sources were T cells, B-cell-depleted T cells, or PBMCs; the material itself was cDNA or gDNA.

Original processing notes: Researchers report that nucleated cell counts were estimated from reference gene primer amplification. Measured with immunoSEQ multiplex PCR; TCRdb has only the in-frame clones, and not every one. V, J and clone size are those of that table, while D and trimming were read from the DNA. The profile shows approximately 350,000 clones, over 70% of them singletons. This receptor was identified in a man aged 25 to 40 with active or convalescent COVID-19. Sequencing was done on a sample of peripheral blood. The chain employs TRBV20-1 and TRBJ1-5, with 9 bases fitting TRBD1. The CDR3 nucleotides are TGCAGTGCTAGTAGTAGTTATAAGACAGGGGGACAGCCCCAGCATTTT. Amino acids: CSASSSYKTGGQPQHF.